These T cell receptor beta chains were read from a single sample in a study of control samples from healthy donors and cancer patients. Profiled with immunoSEQ multiplex PCR; TCRdb holds only in-frame clones, not every one. The table records around 130,000 clones, around 90% of them present only once. The specimen sequenced was blood. These TCRs come from a man between 18 and 35 years old in good health. The CDR3 runs from the conserved cysteine through the conserved F or W. Each record gives: CDR3 length, V gene, D gene, clone size, J gene, CDR3 DNA, CDR3 protein. D genes are given only for firm matches. Some rows have no size entry. The others give once, few or many, or a class for an expanded clone.

CDR3 length: 15; V gene: TRBV6-5; D gene: -; clone size: -; J gene: TRBJ2-3; CDR3 DNA: TGTGCCAGCAGTTACTCGTACGGGGGCACAGATACGCAGTATTTT; CDR3 protein: CASSYSYGGTDTQYF
CDR3 length: 13; V gene: TRBV30; D gene: -; clone size: once; J gene: TRBJ1-1; CDR3 DNA: TGTGCCTGGAGTGTTGCGGGGTTTTCTGAAGCTTTCTTT; CDR3 protein: CAWSVAGFSEAFF
CDR3 length: 15; V gene: TRBV18; D gene: -; clone size: -; J gene: TRBJ2-7; CDR3 DNA: TGTGCCAGCTCACCAGCGAAGGAGGTCGTCCACGAGCAGTACTTC; CDR3 protein: CASSPAKEVVHEQYF
CDR3 length: 12; V gene: TRBV7-9; D gene: -; clone size: -; J gene: TRBJ2-1; CDR3 DNA: TGTGCCAGCAGCTCGGGGTGGGATGAGCAGTTCTTC; CDR3 protein: CASSSGWDEQFF
CDR3 length: 16; V gene: TRBV18; D gene: -; clone size: -; J gene: TRBJ1-1; CDR3 DNA: TGTGCCAGCTCAGCTCAGGGGCGCCTTACCCACACTGAAGCTTTCTTT; CDR3 protein: CASSAQGRLTHTEAFF
CDR3 length: 14; V gene: TRBV5-1; D gene: -; clone size: -; J gene: TRBJ1-2; CDR3 DNA: TGCGCCAGCAGCTTGGGGGGCACGAACTATGGCTACACCTTC; CDR3 protein: CASSLGGTNYGYTF
CDR3 length: 13; V gene: TRBV11-2; D gene: -; clone size: -; J gene: TRBJ2-7; CDR3 DNA: TGTGCCCGGTTCTGGGACGTGGACTACGAGCAGTACTTC; CDR3 protein: CARFWDVDYEQYF
CDR3 length: 14; V gene: TRBV10-2; D gene: TRBD1; clone size: -; J gene: TRBJ2-7; CDR3 DNA: TGCGCCAGCAGTGAGCTAGGGGGCCCCTACGAGCAGTACTTC; CDR3 protein: CASSELGGPYEQYF
CDR3 length: 19; V gene: TRBV4-2; D gene: -; clone size: -; J gene: TRBJ1-6; CDR3 DNA: TGTGCCAGCAGCCAAGATCTGGGGGGCCCCAGCTCCTATAATTCACCCCTCCACTTT; CDR3 protein: CASSQDLGGPSSYNSPLHF
CDR3 length: 11; V gene: TRBV25-1; D gene: -; clone size: -; J gene: TRBJ2-7; CDR3 DNA: TGTGCCAGCAGTTGGAGTTACGAGCAGTACTTC; CDR3 protein: CASSWSYEQYF
CDR3 length: 14; V gene: TRBV11-2; D gene: TRBD1; clone size: -; J gene: TRBJ1-2; CDR3 DNA: TGTGCCAGCAGCCAGGACAGGGGGCAACAAGGCTACACCTTC; CDR3 protein: CASSQDRGQQGYTF
CDR3 length: 14; V gene: TRBV11-2; D gene: TRBD1; clone size: -; J gene: TRBJ1-2; CDR3 DNA: TGTGCCAGCAGCCCGTTACAGGGGAACTATGGCTACACCTTC; CDR3 protein: CASSPLQGNYGYTF
CDR3 length: 16; V gene: TRBV6-6; D gene: -; clone size: -; J gene: TRBJ1-1; CDR3 DNA: TGTGCCAGCAGTCCGGGATTCGGACGGAAGAACACTGAAGCTTTCTTT; CDR3 protein: CASSPGFGRKNTEAFF
CDR3 length: 16; V gene: TRBV18; D gene: TRBD1; clone size: -; J gene: TRBJ1-4; CDR3 DNA: TGTGCCAGCTCACCACAGACAGGGTGGACTAATGAAAAACTGTTTTTT; CDR3 protein: CASSPQTGWTNEKLFF
CDR3 length: 15; V gene: TRBV19; D gene: -; clone size: -; J gene: TRBJ2-5; CDR3 DNA: TGTGCCAGTAGCCCCATGATGAAGGGTGCGGAGACCCAGTACTTC; CDR3 protein: CASSPMMKGAETQYF
CDR3 length: 17; V gene: TRBV10-3; D gene: -; clone size: -; J gene: TRBJ1-6; CDR3 DNA: TGTGCCATCAGTGAGTCAAAGGTCAGCTCCTATAATTCACCCCTCCACTTT; CDR3 protein: CAISESKVSSYNSPLHF
CDR3 length: 16; V gene: TRBV2; D gene: -; clone size: -; J gene: TRBJ2-1; CDR3 DNA: TGTGCCAGCAGTACACCTAAGGACACTTCCTACAATGAGCAGTTCTTC; CDR3 protein: CASSTPKDTSYNEQFF
CDR3 length: 13; V gene: TRBV10-2; D gene: -; clone size: -; J gene: TRBJ2-3; CDR3 DNA: TGCGCCAGCAACCCGGCCTCCACAGATACGCAGTATTTT; CDR3 protein: CASNPASTDTQYF
CDR3 length: 17; V gene: TRBV6-1; D gene: -; clone size: -; J gene: TRBJ1-5; CDR3 DNA: TGTGCCAGCAGTGAATACAGTAGGTTTAATAGCAATCAGCCCCAGCATTTT; CDR3 protein: CASSEYSRFNSNQPQHF
CDR3 length: 16; V gene: TRBV27; D gene: -; clone size: -; J gene: TRBJ1-2; CDR3 DNA: TGTGCCAGCAGTGCCATCGACAGAAACCCTAACTATGGCTACACCTTC; CDR3 protein: CASSAIDRNPNYGYTF
CDR3 length: 17; V gene: TRBV18; D gene: -; clone size: -; J gene: TRBJ1-5; CDR3 DNA: TGTGCCAGCTCTCGGGACCGCGCAGGGATCAGCAATCAGCCCCAGCATTTT; CDR3 protein: CASSRDRAGISNQPQHF
CDR3 length: 16; V gene: TRBV12-5; D gene: TRBD1; clone size: once; J gene: TRBJ1-1; CDR3 DNA: TGTGCTAGTGGTTTGGTACTAGACAGGGGAGACACTGAAGCTTTCTTT; CDR3 protein: CASGLVLDRGDTEAFF
CDR3 length: 13; V gene: TRBV5-1; D gene: TRBD1; clone size: -; J gene: TRBJ1-2; CDR3 DNA: TGCGCCAGCAGCGCGGGACAGATCTATGGCTACACCTTC; CDR3 protein: CASSAGQIYGYTF
CDR3 length: 15; V gene: TRBV3-1/TRBV3-2; D gene: TRBD1; clone size: -; J gene: TRBJ2-7; CDR3 DNA: TGTGCCAGCAGCCAGACAGGGTCGGAGACCTACGAGCAGTACTTC; CDR3 protein: CASSQTGSETYEQYF
CDR3 length: 14; V gene: TRBV27; D gene: -; clone size: -; J gene: TRBJ2-7; CDR3 DNA: TGTGCCAGCAGTTTATCGATGGGGCTCTACGAGCAGTACTTC; CDR3 protein: CASSLSMGLYEQYF
CDR3 length: 12; V gene: TRBV19; D gene: -; clone size: -; J gene: TRBJ1-2; CDR3 DNA: TGTGCCAGTAGTACGGGACACGTTGGCTACACCTTC; CDR3 protein: CASSTGHVGYTF
CDR3 length: 14; V gene: TRBV18; D gene: -; clone size: -; J gene: TRBJ2-2; CDR3 DNA: TGTGCCAGCTCAACATGGCCGAGCACCGGGGAGCTGTTTTTT; CDR3 protein: CASSTWPSTGELFF
CDR3 length: 14; V gene: TRBV19; D gene: TRBD1; clone size: once; J gene: TRBJ1-2; CDR3 DNA: TGTGCCAGTAGTCCCGGGACAGACAACTATGGCTACACCTTC; CDR3 protein: CASSPGTDNYGYTF
CDR3 length: 12; V gene: TRBV2; D gene: TRBD1; clone size: -; J gene: TRBJ1-1; CDR3 DNA: TGTGCCAGCACCACCCGGGACAGGGATTCTTTCTTT; CDR3 protein: CASTTRDRDSFF
CDR3 length: 14; V gene: TRBV27; D gene: -; clone size: -; J gene: TRBJ1-5; CDR3 DNA: TGTGCCAGCAGTTTCCGGGATAGCAATCAGCCCCAGCATTTT; CDR3 protein: CASSFRDSNQPQHF
CDR3 length: 14; V gene: TRBV5-1; D gene: -; clone size: -; J gene: TRBJ2-5; CDR3 DNA: TGCGCCAGCAGCGAGGGACGAACCCAAGAGACCCAGTACTTC; CDR3 protein: CASSEGRTQETQYF
CDR3 length: 14; V gene: TRBV6-4; D gene: TRBD2; clone size: -; J gene: TRBJ2-1; CDR3 DNA: TGTGCCAGCAGGAGACTAGCGGGGAACAATGAGCAGTTCTTC; CDR3 protein: CASRRLAGNNEQFF
CDR3 length: 13; V gene: TRBV2; D gene: TRBD1; clone size: -; J gene: TRBJ1-2; CDR3 DNA: TGTGCCAGCAGCGACGACAGGGGAGGCGGCTACACCTTC; CDR3 protein: CASSDDRGGGYTF
CDR3 length: 14; V gene: TRBV7-2; D gene: -; clone size: -; J gene: TRBJ1-5; CDR3 DNA: TGTGCCAGCAGCTTATTTGATAGCAATCAGCCCCAGCATTTT; CDR3 protein: CASSLFDSNQPQHF
CDR3 length: 15; V gene: TRBV10-1; D gene: -; clone size: -; J gene: TRBJ2-1; CDR3 DNA: TGCGCCAGCAGTCTCTCGCGGGGGCCCTACAATGAGCAGTTCTTC; CDR3 protein: CASSLSRGPYNEQFF
CDR3 length: 14; V gene: TRBV2; D gene: TRBD1; clone size: once; J gene: TRBJ1-4; CDR3 DNA: TGTGCCAGCAGCGCTGACAGGGATGATGAAAAACTGTTTTTT; CDR3 protein: CASSADRDDEKLFF
CDR3 length: 15; V gene: TRBV5-1; D gene: -; clone size: -; J gene: TRBJ1-1; CDR3 DNA: TGCGCCAGCAGCTTGGCCGGGTCCAGGGGCACTGAAGCTTTCTTT; CDR3 protein: CASSLAGSRGTEAFF
CDR3 length: 19; V gene: TRBV4-1; D gene: TRBD1; clone size: -; J gene: TRBJ1-4; CDR3 DNA: TGCGCCAGCAGCCAAGAGGTGGGCAGGGGGCGCGATGGGTATGAAAAACTGTTTTTT; CDR3 protein: CASSQEVGRGRDGYEKLFF
CDR3 length: 16; V gene: TRBV5-1; D gene: -; clone size: -; J gene: TRBJ2-3; CDR3 DNA: TGCGCCAGCAGCCAGGGGCCACTAGGTGTGAAAGATACGCAGTATTTT; CDR3 protein: CASSQGPLGVKDTQYF
CDR3 length: 14; V gene: TRBV7-2; D gene: -; clone size: -; J gene: TRBJ1-2; CDR3 DNA: TGTGCCAGCAGCTCGGGGACTCCCTTTGGTGGCTACACCTTC; CDR3 protein: CASSSGTPFGGYTF
CDR3 length: 13; V gene: TRBV12-5; D gene: TRBD2; clone size: -; J gene: TRBJ2-7; CDR3 DNA: TGTGCTAGTGACGAGCGGGGGGGCAACGAGCAGTACTTC; CDR3 protein: CASDERGGNEQYF
CDR3 length: 15; V gene: TRBV6-1; D gene: -; clone size: -; J gene: TRBJ1-1; CDR3 DNA: TGTGCCAGCAGTGAGCCGGGACATCAGAACACTGAAGCTTTCTTT; CDR3 protein: CASSEPGHQNTEAFF
CDR3 length: 16; V gene: TRBV7-9; D gene: TRBD1; clone size: -; J gene: TRBJ2-2; CDR3 DNA: TGTGCCAGCAGCTTAGCCGGGACAGGGGGAACCGGGGAGCTGTTTTTT; CDR3 protein: CASSLAGTGGTGELFF
CDR3 length: 14; V gene: TRBV10-3; D gene: TRBD1; clone size: -; J gene: TRBJ2-3; CDR3 DNA: TGTGCCACAGTATGGGGACAGGGGGAGGATACGCAGTATTTT; CDR3 protein: CATVWGQGEDTQYF
CDR3 length: 15; V gene: TRBV2; D gene: -; clone size: -; J gene: TRBJ2-1; CDR3 DNA: TGTGCCAGTAGAAACACTAGGTCTGGTGGCCATGAGCAGTTCTTC; CDR3 protein: CASRNTRSGGHEQFF
CDR3 length: 16; V gene: TRBV19; D gene: TRBD1; clone size: -; J gene: TRBJ1-4; CDR3 DNA: TGTGCCAGTAGTCTTTGGAAGGGGGCAGGAGGTGAAAAACTGTTTTTT; CDR3 protein: CASSLWKGAGGEKLFF